The rows below give T cell receptor beta chains drawn from one sample of a study of T-cell reconstitution after alpha-beta-depleted transplantation in children. TCRdb re-called the PCR reads with MiXCR, one entry per CDR3 protein. The table shows approximately 400,000 distinct CDR3 sequences, with roughly 10% occurring only once. Here the sequenced sample was PBMCs from the stem cell graft donor, taken from the stem cell graft. The receptor source for this set is a human donor who donated a stem cell graft to a child with acute myeloid leukemia. The CDR3 runs from the conserved cysteine through the conserved F or W. D genes are given only for firm matches. The size entry is marked missing in some rows and otherwise reads once, few, many or a size class.

CDR3nt: TGTGCCAGCAGCTTAGCAGGAACCTACGAGCAGTACTTC
CDR3aa: CASSLAGTYEQYF
abundance: many
j_gene: TRBJ2-7
v_gene: TRBV7-2
d_gene: NA

CDR3nt: TGTGCCAGCAGTGGGGCGACAGGGGTCACAGATACGCAGTATTTT
CDR3aa: CASSGATGVTDTQYF
abundance: few
j_gene: TRBJ2-3
v_gene: TRBV25-1
d_gene: TRBD1

CDR3nt: TGTGCCAGCAGCCAGTACTTTCACACCGGGGAGCTGTTTTTT
CDR3aa: CASSQYFHTGELFF
abundance: NA
j_gene: TRBJ2-2
v_gene: TRBV14
d_gene: NA

CDR3nt: TGTGCCAGCAGCCCCCGGGACAGGCTTAACTATGGCTACACCTTC
CDR3aa: CASSPRDRLNYGYTF
abundance: NA
j_gene: TRBJ1-2
v_gene: TRBV3-1
d_gene: TRBD1

CDR3nt: TGCAGCGTTGAAGAAGGGGGGGGAACTGGGGCCAACGTCCTGACTTTC
CDR3aa: CSVEEGGGTGANVLTF
abundance: NA
j_gene: TRBJ2-6
v_gene: TRBV29-1
d_gene: NA

CDR3nt: TGTGCCAGTAGTATAGAGAGAGCCACCTACAATGAGCAGTTCTTC
CDR3aa: CASSIERATYNEQFF
abundance: few
j_gene: TRBJ2-1
v_gene: TRBV19
d_gene: NA

CDR3nt: TGTGCCAGCGCCCTGGGCAGGGGGCGTTACGAGCAGTACTTC
CDR3aa: CASALGRGRYEQYF
abundance: many
j_gene: TRBJ2-7
v_gene: TRBV5-6
d_gene: TRBD1

CDR3nt: TGTGCCAGCAAGAGGCGGGAACCGGAGTCGGGGGCCAACGTCCTGACTTTC
CDR3aa: CASKRREPESGANVLTF
abundance: few
j_gene: TRBJ2-6
v_gene: TRBV6-1
d_gene: NA

CDR3nt: TGTGCCAGCAGTTTCGTCCCCCTGGGTAATTCACCCCTCCACTTT
CDR3aa: CASSFVPLGNSPLHF
abundance: many
j_gene: TRBJ1-6
v_gene: TRBV27
d_gene: NA

CDR3nt: TGTGCCAGCAGCCAAGCTCGGCAGACCGAAACCGGGGAGCTGTTTTTT
CDR3aa: CASSQARQTETGELFF
abundance: NA
j_gene: TRBJ2-2
v_gene: TRBV3-1
d_gene: NA

CDR3nt: TGTGCCAGCAGTTTAAACTGGCGTGAGCAGTTCTTC
CDR3aa: CASSLNWREQFF
abundance: NA
j_gene: TRBJ2-1
v_gene: TRBV12-3/TRBV12-4
d_gene: NA

CDR3nt: TGCGCCAGCAGCCGGGACAGGGGAGGGACCGGGGAGCTGTTTTTT
CDR3aa: CASSRDRGGTGELFF
abundance: few
j_gene: TRBJ2-2
v_gene: TRBV5-1
d_gene: TRBD1

CDR3nt: TGTGCCAGCAGTGAAGCCCGAACAGGGGAAACTCTAGCGGGAGGGCAGAATGAGCAGTTCTTC
CDR3aa: CASSEARTGETLAGGQNEQFF
abundance: many
j_gene: TRBJ2-1
v_gene: TRBV25-1
d_gene: TRBD2

CDR3nt: TGCAGTGCTAGAGACTCCTTGGGGGAGACCCAGTACTTC
CDR3aa: CSARDSLGETQYF
abundance: few
j_gene: TRBJ2-5
v_gene: TRBV20-1
d_gene: NA

CDR3nt: TGTGCCAGCAGCCTCACGGACAGGGTCGGGAAGACCCAGTACTTC
CDR3aa: CASSLTDRVGKTQYF
abundance: few
j_gene: TRBJ2-5
v_gene: TRBV3-1
d_gene: TRBD1

CDR3nt: TGCAGTGCCTTAAGGCTAGCGGGAGCCGGTGAGCAGTTCTTC
CDR3aa: CSALRLAGAGEQFF
abundance: few
j_gene: TRBJ2-1
v_gene: TRBV20-1
d_gene: TRBD2

CDR3nt: TGCGCCAGCAGCCAACCTCCGGGACAGGGCACCTACAATGAGCAGTTCTTC
CDR3aa: CASSQPPGQGTYNEQFF
abundance: NA
j_gene: TRBJ2-1
v_gene: TRBV4-1
d_gene: TRBD1

CDR3nt: TGCAGCGTTTCCGGGACAGGGGGCGGAAACACTGAAGCTTTCTTT
CDR3aa: CSVSGTGGGNTEAFF
abundance: many
j_gene: TRBJ1-1
v_gene: TRBV29-1
d_gene: TRBD1

CDR3nt: TGTGCCAGCAGTACCCGGGACACGGGGGTCAACGAGCAGTACTTC
CDR3aa: CASSTRDTGVNEQYF
abundance: few
j_gene: TRBJ2-7
v_gene: TRBV25-1
d_gene: NA

CDR3nt: TGCAGTGCTAAACGACTAGCGGGGGCCTACAATGAGCAGTTCTTC
CDR3aa: CSAKRLAGAYNEQFF
abundance: many
j_gene: TRBJ2-1
v_gene: TRBV20-1
d_gene: TRBD2